The entry below gives a single T cell receptor beta chain sequence along with its context. Its specificity is unknown. The sample is drawn from a study of a mutant IDH1 vaccine in newly diagnosed glioma. Study details: Vaccination started 4-6 weeks after radiotherapy alone, or with temozolomide cycles.

Clones were sequenced by immunoSEQ multiplex PCR, and TCRdb holds only the in-frame ones, with some missing. The table records tens of thousands of clones, approximately 89% of them present only once. Time point specified: week 47, end of study. Vaccinated patients received 300 ug of mutant IDH1 20-mer peptide per dose, with topical imiquimod. Sequenced here: PBMCs, sampled from a glioma patient whose treatment included an IDH1 peptide vaccine. The clonotype was recovered from a woman aged 50 to 65 with glioma.

The CDR3 DNA follows: TGTGCCAGCAGCTTATCCCCCGGGCTCAATGAGCAGTTCTTC. Protein: CASSLSPGLNEQFF. The rearrangement uses TRBV7-3 and TRBJ2-1, with D unclear. Trimming left V 2 bases short and J 6 bases short, with 11 bases between. Germline CDR1 SGHTA, CDR2 FQGTGA. The CDR3 is made up of 14 amino acids.